The sequence of this TCR beta chain was determined in a study of circulating and synovial CD4+ cells in juvenile arthritis. Patients with active juvenile idiopathic arthritis donated these samples. Repertoires were generated with immunoSEQ multiplex PCR, while TCRdb's copy carries only in-frame clones and drops some. The sample has approximately 3,600 clones; 84% are singletons. On this clone itself: The antigen is unknown.

The CDR3 extends over 13 amino acids. Germline CDR1 and CDR2: SQVTM and ANQGSEA. Between the trimmed V and J ends, which lost 6 bases and 4 bases, there was a span of 15 bases. Study results and limitations: Some such blood samples were as oligoclonal as synovium. Circulating pathogenic-like lymphocytes shared a substantially higher fraction of CDR3 sequences with synovium than bulk blood. Traditional Vbeta family usage analysis missed the pathogenic-like versus bulk difference.

The genes are TRBV29-1 and TRBJ1-2; D is unclear. The sample taken for sequencing was CD4+ T cells from synovial fluid. The receptor was isolated from a human donor with juvenile idiopathic arthritis. The CDR3 DNA reads as TGCAGCGTCCTTCCTCCCAACAGCTATGGCTACACCTTC. Protein sequence: CSVLPPNSYGYTF.